The 15 T cell receptor beta chains below come from one sample, sequenced in a study of blood T cell repertoires in COVID-19. The method was immunoSEQ multiplex PCR; TCRdb's version includes in-frame clones alone and lacks a portion of them. The sample consists of some 150,000 clones, 70% to 90% of them appearing once. The sample comprised peripheral blood. The source of these receptors is a woman aged 60-70 years with COVID-19, enrolled during active disease.

This rearrangement joins TRBV13 to TRBJ2-1, with D perhaps TRBD1 (6 bases). Trimming cost V 5 bases and J 8 bases, with 19 bases left between them. There are 15 residues in the CDR3. In germline, CDR1 is PRHDT, CDR2 FYEKMQ (reference sequence). CDR3 protein: CASSQSRGFGYEQFF. CDR3 nucleotide sequence: TGTGCCAGCAGCCAAAGTAGGGGGTTTGGCTATGAGCAGTTCTTC.

This clone appeared once. The chain couples TRBV9 to TRBJ2-2, with D perhaps TRBD2 (5 bases). Germline values: CDR1 SGDLS, CDR2 YYNGEE. The CDR3 is made up of 14 amino acids. The V gene lost 4 bases and the J gene lost 2 bases, with 9 bases spanning the gap. In DNA form, the CDR3 reads TGTGCCAGCAGCTTAAGGACTAACACCGGGGAGCTGTTTTTT. Its translation: CASSLRTNTGELFF. The full variable domain, its missing parts supplied by reference TRBV9 and TRBJ2-2, is DSGVTQTPKHLITATGQRVTLRCSPRSGDLSVYWYQQSLDQGLQFLIQYYNGEERAKGNILERFSAQQFPDLHSELNLSSLELGDSALYFCASSLRTNTGELFFGEGSRLTVL.

The genes are TRBV27 and TRBJ1-4, with 9 bases lining up with TRBD1. The CDR3 extends over 14 amino acids. The V gene's germline CDR1 is MNHEY and CDR2 SMNVEV (reference sequence). V was pared by 3 bases and J by 8 bases, with 4 bases of the junction left unmatched. CDR3 coding DNA: TGTGCCAGCAGTTTTGGGACAGGGTGGGAAAAACTGTTTTTT. Protein product: CASSFGTGWEKLFF.

V usage is TRBV5-6 and J usage is TRBJ1-2; 8 positions match TRBD1. This CDR3 is built from 14 residues. Germline V gene data show CDR1 as SGHDT and CDR2 as YYEEEE. Trimming took 6 bases from V and 2 from J; bases not matched to a gene: 6. The CDR3 DNA follows: TGTGCCAGCACGTCGACAGGGGCCAACTATGGCTACACCTTC. This sequence encodes CASTSTGANYGYTF.

This chain connects TRBV2 to TRBJ2-1; D perhaps matches TRBD1 (7 bases). V lost 11 bases and J lost 4, with 21 bases in between. CDR3 length: 15 amino acids. Germline V lookup: CDR1 SNHLY, CDR2 FYNNEI. DNA of the CDR3: TGTGCCTGCCAGCCGAGGACAGGAGGGTACAATGAGCAGTTCTTC. Protein product: CACQPRTGGYNEQFF.

The J gene is TRBJ2-7, the V gene TRBV29-1; a weak D match, TRBD2 (5 bases). The ends were cut back, 4 bases at V and 4 bases at J, with 11 bases in the middle. The CDR3 is made up of 12 amino acids. In germline, CDR1 is SQVTM, CDR2 ANQGSEA. CDR3 nucleotides: TGCAGCGTTGCACGTGGCGGGTACGAGCAGTACTTC. Its protein product is CSVARGGYEQYF.

CDR3 nucleotides: TGTGCCAGCAGCCGCAGGAGGCCTACTAGCACAGATACGCAGTATTTT. Protein: CASSRRRPTSTDTQYF. The rearrangement joins TRBV3-1 (or the pseudogene TRBV3-2) to TRBJ2-3, with D possibly matching TRBD2 (5 bases). Trimming stripped 4 bases from V and 0 bases from J, with 14 bases between. This CDR3 has 16 amino acids. The germline CDR1 and CDR2 sequences are LGHDT and YNNKEL (reference sequence).

The V gene is TRBV18, the J gene TRBJ1-2; D not resolved. CDR3 length equals 15 residues. V was trimmed by 0 bases and J by 4 bases, leaving 12 bases between them. Looked up from germline, CDR1 is KGHSH and CDR2 is LQKENI. This CDR3 reads CASSPPSSVIYGYTF. The CDR3 bases are TGTGCCAGCTCACCACCGAGTAGTGTCATCTATGGCTACACCTTC.

The CDR3 reads CASSSTSITKETQYF. DNA for the CDR3: TGTGCCAGTAGTAGCACATCGATTACGAAAGAGACCCAGTACTTC. The gene calls are TRBV19 and TRBJ2-5; D call uncertain. The V and J ends lost 4 bases and 3 bases respectively, with 15 bases between them. The CDR3 contains 15 residues. Germline CDR1 reads LNHDA; CDR2 reads SQIVND (reference sequence).

The chain recombines TRBV15 with TRBJ2-7; 7 bases are a match to TRBD1. CDR1 and CDR2 (germline): LNHNV, YYDKDF (reference sequence). There are 15 residues in the CDR3. The ends lost 0 bases at V and 2 bases at J; junction bases unmatched: 4. The CDR3 sequence: CATSREGTAAYEQYF. The CDR3 DNA is TGTGCCACCAGCAGAGAGGGGACAGCCGCCTACGAGCAGTACTTC.

The chain joins TRBV9 to TRBJ1-1; 7 bases align to TRBD1. Losses at the gene ends were 5 bases for V and 1 base for J; bases not matched to a gene: 11. The CDR3 extends over 16 amino acids. From germline, CDR1 is SGDLS and CDR2 YYNGEE. This CDR3 reads CASRDITGQANTEAFF. CDR3 coding DNA: TGTGCCAGCAGGGACATTACCGGACAGGCGAACACTGAAGCTTTCTTT.

The chain uses TRBV7-7 and TRBJ2-5, with a tentative D call TRBD1 (6 bases). V shed 5 bases and J shed 1 base, with 20 bases lying between them. Germline CDR1 reads SSHAT; CDR2 reads FNYEAQ (reference sequence). The CDR3 consists of 17 residues. DNA for the CDR3: TGTGCCAGCAGCCTATCCGGGACACCGACCTTCCAAGAGACCCAGTACTTC. Its protein product is CASSLSGTPTFQETQYF.

V usage is TRBV6-5 and J usage is TRBJ1-2; D might be TRBD1 (5 bases). This CDR3 is built from 15 residues. The V end was cut by 0 bases, the J end by 0 bases, with 8 bases between. The germline gives CDR1 MNHEY, CDR2 SVGAGI. As DNA, the CDR3 is TGTGCCAGCAGTTACTCGACAGTTTCTAACTATGGCTACACCTTC. This gives the protein CASSYSTVSNYGYTF.

This chain connects TRBV4-3 to TRBJ2-1; possible D gene TRBD1, 5 bases. In germline, CDR1 is LGHNA, CDR2 YSLEER. Trimming removed 0 bases at V and 3 bases at J, with 9 bases between. The CDR3 is made up of 15 amino acids. The CDR3 region is CASSQDQDNYNEQFF. CDR3 nucleotide sequence: TGCGCCAGCAGCCAAGATCAGGACAACTACAATGAGCAGTTCTTC.

The chain has TRBV19 and TRBJ2-3, with 9 positions matching TRBD1. Trimming removed 4 bases from V and 11 bases from J; junction bases left unmatched: 4. The germline CDR1 and CDR2 sequences are LNHDA and SQIVND (reference sequence). This CDR3 contains 12 residues. CDR3: CASSSRDREQYF. CDR3 in DNA: TGTGCCAGTAGTAGCCGGGACAGGGAGCAGTATTTT.